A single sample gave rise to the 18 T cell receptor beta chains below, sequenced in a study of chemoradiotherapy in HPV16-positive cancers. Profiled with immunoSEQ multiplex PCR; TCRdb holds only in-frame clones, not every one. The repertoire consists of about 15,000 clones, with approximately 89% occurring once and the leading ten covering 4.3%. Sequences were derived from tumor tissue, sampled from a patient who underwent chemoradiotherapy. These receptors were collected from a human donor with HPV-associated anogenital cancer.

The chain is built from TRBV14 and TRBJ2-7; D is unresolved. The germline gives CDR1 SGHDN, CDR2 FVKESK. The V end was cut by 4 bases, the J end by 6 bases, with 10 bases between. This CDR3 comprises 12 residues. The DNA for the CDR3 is TGTGCCAGCAGCCCAATCTTGGGCGAGCAGTACTTC. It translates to CASSPILGEQYF.

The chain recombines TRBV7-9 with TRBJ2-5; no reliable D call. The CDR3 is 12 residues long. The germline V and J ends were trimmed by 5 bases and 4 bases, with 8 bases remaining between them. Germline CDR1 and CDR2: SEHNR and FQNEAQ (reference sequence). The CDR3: CASSVVRETQYF. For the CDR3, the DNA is TGTGCCAGCAGCGTGGTTAGAGAGACCCAGTACTTC.

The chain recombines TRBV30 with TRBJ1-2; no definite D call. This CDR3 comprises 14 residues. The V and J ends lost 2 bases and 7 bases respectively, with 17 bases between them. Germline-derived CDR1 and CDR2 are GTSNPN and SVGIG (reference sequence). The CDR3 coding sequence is TGTGCCTGGAGTCCACCGGGCCGCCAGTCTGGCTACACCTTC. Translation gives CAWSPPGRQSGYTF.

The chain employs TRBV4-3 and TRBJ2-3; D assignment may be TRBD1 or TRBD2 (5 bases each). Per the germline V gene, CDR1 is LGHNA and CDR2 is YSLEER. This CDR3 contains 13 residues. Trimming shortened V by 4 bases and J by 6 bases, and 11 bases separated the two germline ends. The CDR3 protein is CASSPGPGDTQYF. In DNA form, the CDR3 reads TGCGCCAGCAGCCCGGGACCAGGGGATACGCAGTATTTT.

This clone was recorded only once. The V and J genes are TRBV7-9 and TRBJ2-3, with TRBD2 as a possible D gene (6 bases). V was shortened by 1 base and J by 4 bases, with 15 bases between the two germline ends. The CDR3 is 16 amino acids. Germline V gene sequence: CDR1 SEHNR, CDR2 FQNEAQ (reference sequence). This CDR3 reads CASSLGAGAGSDTQYF. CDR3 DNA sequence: TGTGCCAGCAGCTTAGGGGCAGGTGCGGGGTCAGATACGCAGTATTTT.

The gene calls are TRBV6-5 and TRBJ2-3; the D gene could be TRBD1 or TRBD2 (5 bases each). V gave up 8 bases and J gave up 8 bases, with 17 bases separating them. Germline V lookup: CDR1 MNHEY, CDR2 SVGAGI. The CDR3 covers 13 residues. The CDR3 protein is CASAGTVPGTQYF. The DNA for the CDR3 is TGTGCCAGCGCCGGGACGGTCCCGGGTACGCAGTATTTT.

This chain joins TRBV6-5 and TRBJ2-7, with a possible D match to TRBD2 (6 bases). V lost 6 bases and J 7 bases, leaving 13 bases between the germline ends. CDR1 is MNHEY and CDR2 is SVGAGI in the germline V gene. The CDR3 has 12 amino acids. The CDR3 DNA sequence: TGTGCCAGCAGACCCCCAGGGAGGGAGCAGTACTTC. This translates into CASRPPGREQYF.

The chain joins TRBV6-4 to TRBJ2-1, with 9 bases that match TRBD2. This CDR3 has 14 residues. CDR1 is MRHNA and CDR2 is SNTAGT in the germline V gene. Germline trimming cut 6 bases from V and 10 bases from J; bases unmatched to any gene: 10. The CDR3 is CASSLRAGGGEQFF. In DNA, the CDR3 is TGTGCCAGCAGCCTCCGAGCGGGAGGTGGCGAGCAGTTCTTC.

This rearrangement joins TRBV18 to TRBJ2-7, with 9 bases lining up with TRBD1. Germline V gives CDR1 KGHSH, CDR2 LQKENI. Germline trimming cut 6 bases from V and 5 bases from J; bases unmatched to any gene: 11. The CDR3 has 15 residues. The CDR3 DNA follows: TGTGCCAGCTCCTCCCGGGACAGGGCTCAAGACGAGCAGTACTTC. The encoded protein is CASSSRDRAQDEQYF.

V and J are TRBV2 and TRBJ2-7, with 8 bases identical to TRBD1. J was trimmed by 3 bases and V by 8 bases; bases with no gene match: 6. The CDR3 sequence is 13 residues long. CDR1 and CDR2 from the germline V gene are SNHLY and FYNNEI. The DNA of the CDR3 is TGTGCCAGCCAGACAGGGGCCCTCTACGAGCAGTACTTC. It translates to CASQTGALYEQYF.

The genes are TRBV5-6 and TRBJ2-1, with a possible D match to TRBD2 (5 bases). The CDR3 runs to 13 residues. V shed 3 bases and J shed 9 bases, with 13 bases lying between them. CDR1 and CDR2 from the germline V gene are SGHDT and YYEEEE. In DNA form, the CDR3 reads TGTGCCAGCAGCTCATCCTACGGAGGTGAGCAGTTCTTC. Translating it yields CASSSSYGGEQFF.

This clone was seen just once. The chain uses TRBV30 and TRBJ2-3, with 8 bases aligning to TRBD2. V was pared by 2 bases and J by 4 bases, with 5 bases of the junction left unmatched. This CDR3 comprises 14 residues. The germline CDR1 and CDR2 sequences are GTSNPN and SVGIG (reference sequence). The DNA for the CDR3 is TGTGCCTGGAGTATAACGGGAGGGGCAGATACGCAGTATTTT. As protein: CAWSITGGADTQYF.

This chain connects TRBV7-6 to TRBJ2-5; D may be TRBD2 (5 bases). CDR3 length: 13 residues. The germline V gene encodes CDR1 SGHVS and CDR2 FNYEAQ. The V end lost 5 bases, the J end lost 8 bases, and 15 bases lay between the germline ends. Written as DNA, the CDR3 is TGTGCCAGCAGCCCCCGAGGACTCGGAACCCAGTACTTC. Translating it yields CASSPRGLGTQYF. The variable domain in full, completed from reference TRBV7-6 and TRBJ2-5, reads GAGVSQSPRYKVTKRGQDVALRCDPISGHVSLYWYRQALGQGPEFLTYFNYEAQQDKSGLPNDRFSAERPEGSISTLTIQRTEQRDSAMYRCASSPRGLGTQYFGPGTRLLVL.

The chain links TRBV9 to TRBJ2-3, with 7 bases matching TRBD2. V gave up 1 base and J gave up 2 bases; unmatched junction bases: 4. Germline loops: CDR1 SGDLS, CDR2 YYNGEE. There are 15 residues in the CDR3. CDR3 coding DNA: TGTGCCAGCAGCGTAACTAGCGCTCCCACAGATACGCAGTATTTT. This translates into CASSVTSAPTDTQYF.

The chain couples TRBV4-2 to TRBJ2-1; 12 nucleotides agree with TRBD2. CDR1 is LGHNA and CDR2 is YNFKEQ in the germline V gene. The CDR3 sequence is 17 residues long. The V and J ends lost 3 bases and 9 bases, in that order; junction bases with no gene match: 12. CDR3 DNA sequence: TGTGCCAGCAGCCAGGTCCTGACTAGCGGGAGTTTAGTTGAGCAGTTCTTC. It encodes CASSQVLTSGSLVEQFF.

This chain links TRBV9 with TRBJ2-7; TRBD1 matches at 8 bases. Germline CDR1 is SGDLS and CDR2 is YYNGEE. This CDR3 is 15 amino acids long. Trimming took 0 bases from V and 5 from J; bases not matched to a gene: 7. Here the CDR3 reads CASSVEGGQVNEQYF. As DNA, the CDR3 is TGTGCCAGCAGCGTAGAGGGGGGACAGGTTAACGAGCAGTACTTC.

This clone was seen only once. The CDR3 DNA sequence: TGTGCCAGTAGTATGCCCCCCGGCAGTACCAATCTCTCTGGAAACACCATATATTTT. Protein product: CASSMPPGSTNLSGNTIYF. The V gene is TRBV19, the J gene TRBJ1-3; no definite D call. Deletions cut 3 bases from V and 0 bases from J, with 21 bases between. CDR3 size: 19 residues. Germline V lookup: CDR1 LNHDA, CDR2 SQIVND (reference sequence).

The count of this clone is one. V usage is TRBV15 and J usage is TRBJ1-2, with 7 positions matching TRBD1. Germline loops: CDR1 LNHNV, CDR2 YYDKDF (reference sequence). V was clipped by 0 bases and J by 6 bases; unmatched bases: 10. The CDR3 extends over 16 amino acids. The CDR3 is CATSRDEGRRGDGYTF. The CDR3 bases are TGTGCCACCAGCAGAGATGAGGGTCGCAGGGGGGATGGCTACACCTTC.